Included here is one T cell receptor beta chain sequence, with context. Its target is not known. This CDR3 region has 11 residues. V shed 2 bases and J shed 8 bases, with 4 bases lying between them. Germline-derived CDR1 and CDR2 are MNHNY and SVGAGI (reference sequence). The sample belongs to a study of T cell responses to AZD1222 COVID-19 vaccine. General study points: Unmutated variant regions are reportedly targeted by nearly half of spike-specific TCRs. The donor group comprised mostly white British people and more females; the analysis possibly underestimated clonal diversity.

Clones were read by immunoSEQ multiplex PCR, and TCRdb kept only the in-frame ones, dropping some. The sample yields 190,000 or so clones, approximately 93% seen once. This clonotype originated in an adult who received the AZD1222 COVID-19 vaccine. The sequencing here drew on peripheral blood, taken 28 days after the second AZD1222 dose. The chain links TRBV6-6 to TRBJ1-5; D ambiguous. Here the CDR3 DNA reads TGTGCCAGCAGTTACGGGGAGCCCCAGCATTTT. Its protein is CASSYGEPQHF.